The rows below give T cell receptor beta chains drawn from one sample of a study of blood T cell repertoires in COVID-19. The repertoire was sequenced with immunoSEQ multiplex PCR; TCRdb's copy has only in-frame clones and lacks some. The sample carries about 340,000 clones, 75% to 90% recorded once. The sequenced sample was peripheral blood. All receptors come from a woman aged 60-75 years with COVID-19, enrolled during active disease. Both conserved end residues are part of each CDR3. Only part of the rows carry a size: once, few, many, or a class if the clone is expanded.

clone size	V gene	J gene	CDR3 protein
NA	TRBV29-1	TRBJ2-5	CSALERGGLETQYF
NA	TRBV5-1	TRBJ2-5	CASSSDTLRGETQYF
NA	TRBV6-2/TRBV6-3	TRBJ1-1	CASSSLLQGADTEAFF
NA	TRBV11-3	TRBJ2-3	CASSYPGLSTDTQYF
once	TRBV7-8	TRBJ2-7	CASSDRQGANYEQYF
NA	TRBV7-2	TRBJ2-3	CASSFQAGSTDTQYF
once	TRBV2	TRBJ1-1	CASSGQMNTEAFF
NA	TRBV5-4	TRBJ1-2	CASSVDSLWGYTF
few	TRBV5-5	TRBJ2-7	CASSPGTGVREQYF
NA	TRBV11-2	TRBJ2-1	CASRGGGGRGLYNEQFF
NA	TRBV5-1	TRBJ2-5	CASSWGIGQGLVTQYF
NA	TRBV15	TRBJ2-7	CATSRAGTGGEQYF
NA	TRBV19	TRBJ2-3	CASSEGGSHTDTQYF
NA	TRBV7-2	TRBJ2-5	CASSLLAGVETQYF
NA	TRBV5-4	TRBJ2-5	CASSLEGVRTQYF
NA	TRBV29-1	TRBJ2-7	CSVEEGDRGQIRYF
NA	TRBV5-1	TRBJ2-3	CASYSGDADTQYF
NA	TRBV9	TRBJ2-5	CASSVDRGETQYF
few	TRBV5-8	TRBJ1-6	CASRESRGSPLHF
NA	TRBV27	TRBJ1-2	CASSLQGAWSYGYTF
NA	TRBV5-1	TRBJ1-2	CASNAGSGGGYTF
NA	TRBV18	TRBJ1-1	CASQPRQENTEAFF
NA	TRBV12-3/TRBV12-4	TRBJ1-5	CASGYRDTQPQHF
NA	TRBV7-6	TRBJ2-7	CASSLTPPGLAGGWNEQYF
NA	TRBV6-6	TRBJ1-5	CASGPTGGNQPQHF
NA	TRBV7-8	TRBJ2-3	CASLPGGPTDTQYF
NA	TRBV5-6	TRBJ1-2	CASSLGAGTTF
NA	TRBV4-3	TRBJ2-5	CASSQQGEETQYF
once	TRBV7-3	TRBJ1-3	CASRHRDLGPGNTIYF
once	TRBV21-1	TRBJ2-7	CASSKNLDRDSRTYEQYF
NA	TRBV7-6	TRBJ2-1	CASSPLAGGLSNEQFF
NA	TRBV12-3/TRBV12-4	TRBJ1-5	CASSLSDQPQHF
NA	TRBV12-5	TRBJ1-6	CASGSLSSYNSPLHF
few	TRBV19	TRBJ2-7	CASSDSIYRYEQYF
NA	TRBV30	TRBJ1-4	CACGGSDEKLFF
NA	TRBV7-6	TRBJ2-7	CASSSRVGPSYEQYF
once	TRBV19	TRBJ1-6	CASSTHTGGSYNSPLHF
NA	TRBV13	TRBJ1-2	CASSTTGGSSDGYTF
NA	TRBV19	TRBJ1-2	CASSSGQGDGGYTF
NA	TRBV4-1	TRBJ2-7	CASSQPGGSPQYF
NA	TRBV7-9	TRBJ2-7	CASSLVPIYDSSYEQYF
NA	TRBV3-1/TRBV3-2	TRBJ1-3	CASSPSESGNTIYF